The clone carrying this TCR beta chain was detected many times. What it binds is not known. Orbital computed tomography and thyroid ultrasound, along with TRAb, serum thyroxine and clinical symptoms, underpinned diagnosis. The sample is drawn from a study of Graves' ophthalmopathy and Graves' hyperthyroidism. Study observations and caveats: Blood also harbored most expanded thyroid clonotypes above 0.001 frequency.

This CDR3 comprises 12 residues. Between the trimmed V and J ends, which lost 5 bases and 2 bases, there was a span of 9 bases. Germline values: CDR1 SQVTM, CDR2 ANQGSEA. Amplification of TCR beta CDR3 regions used RNA transcripts. Following a first-round RT-PCR that used HTBI primers, a second-round multiplex PCR was carried out. MiXCR, run by TCRdb on the multiplex PCR reads, gives a single entry per CDR3 protein. The sample lists 300,000 to 400,000 distinct CDR3 sequences, 15% to 20% occurring once. Sequenced material: peripheral blood. This TCR was recovered from an adult woman with stable Graves' hyperthyroidism. The chain uses TRBV29-1 and TRBJ1-1; the D is unclear. CDR3 coding DNA: TGCAGCGTTTACAGCAGTAACACTGAAGCTTTCTTT. It specifies CSVYSSNTEAFF.